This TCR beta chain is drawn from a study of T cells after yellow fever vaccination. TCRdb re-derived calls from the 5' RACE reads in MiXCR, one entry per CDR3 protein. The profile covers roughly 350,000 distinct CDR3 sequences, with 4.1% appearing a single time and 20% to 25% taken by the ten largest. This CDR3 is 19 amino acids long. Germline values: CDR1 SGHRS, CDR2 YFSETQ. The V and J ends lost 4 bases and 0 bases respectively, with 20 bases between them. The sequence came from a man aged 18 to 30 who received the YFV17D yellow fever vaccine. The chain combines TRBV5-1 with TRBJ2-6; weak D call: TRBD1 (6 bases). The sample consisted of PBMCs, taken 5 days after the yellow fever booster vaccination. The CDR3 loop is CASSPAQGQSYSGANVLTF. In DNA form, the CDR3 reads TGCGCCAGCAGCCCCGCCCAAGGACAGAGTTACTCTGGGGCCAACGTCCTGACTTTC.